Listed here are 19 T cell receptor beta chains from one sample, sequenced in a study of blood T cell repertoires in COVID-19. Profiling relied on immunoSEQ multiplex PCR, and the TCRdb table lists in-frame clones only, not all of them. This table has 100,000 or so clones, roughly 88% appearing once. Input material: peripheral blood. Receptors were obtained from a woman aged 60-75 years with acute or convalescent COVID-19.

The chain joins TRBV28 to TRBJ2-1, with 12 nucleotides matching TRBD2. The CDR3 is 16 amino acids. Germline-derived CDR1 and CDR2 are MDHEN and SYDVKM. Trimming cost V 4 bases and J 8 bases; bases outside gene matches: 9. The CDR3: CASSSPTSGGYDEQFF. The CDR3 region has the DNA TGTGCCAGCAGTTCCCCGACTAGCGGGGGTTATGATGAGCAGTTCTTC.

This clone was counted once. The V gene is TRBV30, the J gene TRBJ1-1; D is perhaps TRBD1 (5 bases). The CDR3 extends over 13 amino acids. With 5 bases removed from V and 1 base from J, the gap between germline ends came to 11 bases. Germline CDR1 GTSNPN, CDR2 SVGIG (reference sequence). The CDR3 loop reads CAWEGHGNTEAFF. In nucleotides, the CDR3 is TGTGCCTGGGAAGGACATGGGAACACTGAAGCTTTCTTT. Together with reference TRBV30 and TRBJ1-1, the CDR3 gives the full variable domain: SQTIHQWPATLVQPVGSPLSLECTVEGTSNPNLYWYRQAAGRGLQLLFYSVGIGQISSEVPQNLSASRPQDRQFILSSKKLLLSDSGFYLCAWEGHGNTEAFFGQGTRLTVV.

The chain links TRBV3-1 (or the pseudogene TRBV3-2) to TRBJ1-2, with 8 bases aligning to TRBD1. This CDR3 region has 15 residues. The J segment lost 4 bases and the V segment lost 3 bases, leaving 7 bases of the junction unmatched. Germline values: CDR1 LGHDT, CDR2 YNNKEL (reference sequence). The CDR3 bases are TGTGCCAGCAGCCACCCGGGACAGGTGACCTATGGCTACACCTTC. Translating it yields CASSHPGQVTYGYTF.

In this sample, this clone turned up a few times. V and J are TRBV9 and TRBJ2-7; D is unclear. In germline, CDR1 is SGDLS, CDR2 YYNGEE. The CDR3 is 15 residues long. Trimming removed 0 bases from V and 0 bases from J, with 10 bases in between. CDR3 bases: TGTGCCAGCAGCGTAGAGGCAGGTTCCTCCTACGAGCAGTACTTC. Translation gives CASSVEAGSSYEQYF.

The rearrangement joins TRBV5-1 to TRBJ1-1, with TRBD1 matching over 8 bases. Germline V gene lookup returns CDR1 SGHRS and CDR2 YFSETQ. The CDR3 is 14 residues long. Losses at the gene ends were 5 bases for V and 4 bases for J; bases not matched to a gene: 7. In DNA, the CDR3 is TGCGCCAGCAGACAGACAGGGGATAGCACTGAAGCTTTCTTT. Translated, it gives CASRQTGDSTEAFF.

This sequence joins TRBV7-9 and TRBJ1-4; TRBD1 agrees at 7 bases. CDR3 length: 14 amino acids. V gave up 6 bases and J gave up 4 bases; unmatched junction bases: 5. Germline V CDR1 and CDR2: SEHNR, FQNEAQ (reference sequence). The CDR3 DNA reads as TGTGCCAGCAGTCTAGGGGGCGGTAATGAAAAACTGTTTTTT. Residues: CASSLGGGNEKLFF.

This clone was recorded only once. The chain is built from TRBV7-9 and TRBJ2-2; D gene uncertain. CDR3 length equals 13 residues. Germline lookup yields CDR1 SEHNR and CDR2 FQNEAQ (reference sequence). V lost 5 bases and J lost 1, with 5 bases in between. This CDR3 is CASSQLNTGELFF. In DNA form, the CDR3 reads TGTGCCAGCAGCCAACTGAACACCGGGGAGCTGTTTTTT.

This chain connects TRBV10-3 to TRBJ2-1; 7 bases map to TRBD2. The CDR3 totals 14 residues. The germline V gene encodes CDR1 ENHRY and CDR2 SYGVKD. V dropped 2 bases and J dropped 10; count of bases not matched to a gene: 8. CDR3 amino acids: CAISELAGEGEQFF. CDR3 bases: TGTGCCATCAGTGAGCTTGCGGGAGAGGGAGAGCAGTTCTTC.

The chain links TRBV3-1 (or the pseudogene TRBV3-2) to TRBJ1-2; perhaps TRBD1 as D (6 bases). The V gene lost 6 bases and the J gene lost 9 bases, with 17 bases spanning the gap. CDR1 and CDR2 (germline): LGHDT, YNNKEL (reference sequence). There are 13 residues in the CDR3. The CDR3 DNA follows: TGTGCCAGCAGTCCCAGCGGGGGGGCAAGCTACACCTTC. This sequence encodes CASSPSGGASYTF.

This chain links TRBV24-1 with TRBJ2-3; 11 bases are shared with TRBD2. Trimming cost V 4 bases and J 2 bases; bases outside gene matches: 7. Germline lookup yields CDR1 KGHDR and CDR2 SFDVKD. The CDR3 contains 17 residues. DNA of the CDR3: TGTGCCACCAGTGACACGGGACTAGCGGACATCACAGATACGCAGTATTTT. Translated: CATSDTGLADITDTQYF.

The V gene is TRBV5-4, the J gene TRBJ2-5; 7 bases align to TRBD2. V gave up 4 bases and J gave up 1 base; unmatched junction bases: 13. The CDR3 consists of 17 residues. From germline, CDR1 is SGHNT and CDR2 YYREEE (reference sequence). Here the CDR3 DNA reads TGTGCCAGCAGCCCTGGGACGGGGTCGGGGGGCCAAGAGACCCAGTACTTC. This translates into CASSPGTGSGGQETQYF.

The chain combines TRBV2 with TRBJ1-4; D possibly corresponds to TRBD1 (5 bases). Germline V gene data show CDR1 as SNHLY and CDR2 as FYNNEI. CDR3 length: 13 amino acids. The V and J ends lost 6 bases and 7 bases respectively, with 12 bases between them. CDR3 sequence: CASSVGGFEKLFF. The CDR3 DNA follows: TGTGCCAGCAGCGTGGGGGGATTTGAAAAACTGTTTTTT.

The rearrangement uses TRBV24-1 and TRBJ2-1; D is uncertain. The length of the CDR3 is 12 residues. V dropped 7 bases and J dropped 12 bases, with 15 bases sitting between them. Germline CDR1 is KGHDR and CDR2 is SFDVKD. As DNA, the CDR3 is TGTGCCACCAGCCTAACTCGCTCGTGGCAGTTCTTC. Protein sequence: CATSLTRSWQFF.

The chain employs TRBV10-3 and TRBJ2-7; D is possibly TRBD1 (6 bases). Trimming removed 2 bases at V and 9 bases at J, with 23 bases between. From germline, CDR1 is ENHRY and CDR2 SYGVKD. There are 16 residues in the CDR3. DNA of the CDR3: TGTGCCATCAGTGAGGACACGCAGGGGCGCCGTTCTGGGCAGTACTTC. It translates to CAISEDTQGRRSGQYF.

V gene TRBV9 combines with J gene TRBJ1-3; the D gene is possibly TRBD1 (6 bases). V lost 0 bases and J lost 2, with 18 bases in between. CDR3 length equals 18 residues. Germline values: CDR1 SGDLS, CDR2 YYNGEE. The CDR3: CASSVGRSGHGAGNTIYF. The CDR3 DNA reads TGTGCCAGCAGCGTAGGTCGATCGGGACACGGCGCTGGAAACACCATATATTTT.

The chain recombines TRBV30 with TRBJ2-3, with D possibly TRBD2 on 5 matching bases. There are 15 residues in the CDR3. The ends were cut back, 6 bases at V and 0 bases at J, with 16 bases in the middle. Looked up from germline, CDR1 is GTSNPN and CDR2 is SVGIG (reference sequence). CDR3 bases: TGTGCCTGCCCCTGGGAAAGCGGAAGCACAGATACGCAGTATTTT. Residues: CACPWESGSTDTQYF.

The rearrangement uses TRBV5-4 and TRBJ2-7; 8 bases are shared with TRBD1. CDR3 size: 15 residues. Germline CDR1 reads SGHNT; CDR2 reads YYREEE (reference sequence). V shed 0 bases, J shed 3 bases, and the junction held 5 bases outside the gene matches. This CDR3 reads CASSLAGQGFYEQYF. The CDR3, as DNA: TGTGCCAGCAGCTTGGCTGGACAGGGTTTCTACGAGCAGTACTTC.

The chain has TRBV3-1 (or the pseudogene TRBV3-2) and TRBJ1-2; 8 bases fit TRBD1. Germline V gives CDR1 LGHDT, CDR2 YNNKEL (reference sequence). V dropped 4 bases and J dropped 6; count of bases not matched to a gene: 7. This CDR3 spans 14 amino acids. CDR3 DNA sequence: TGTGCCAGCAGCCGAGACAGGGGCACGAATGGCTACACCTTC. The encoded protein is CASSRDRGTNGYTF.

This sequence joins TRBV27 and TRBJ1-6; D is perhaps TRBD1 (5 bases). This CDR3 contains 13 residues. V lost 6 bases to trimming and J lost 7 bases, with 10 bases between them. CDR1 is MNHEY and CDR2 is SMNVEV in the germline V gene (reference sequence). The CDR3, as DNA: TGTGCCAGCAGATCAGGGTCCAATTCACCCCTCCACTTT. Its translation is CASRSGSNSPLHF.